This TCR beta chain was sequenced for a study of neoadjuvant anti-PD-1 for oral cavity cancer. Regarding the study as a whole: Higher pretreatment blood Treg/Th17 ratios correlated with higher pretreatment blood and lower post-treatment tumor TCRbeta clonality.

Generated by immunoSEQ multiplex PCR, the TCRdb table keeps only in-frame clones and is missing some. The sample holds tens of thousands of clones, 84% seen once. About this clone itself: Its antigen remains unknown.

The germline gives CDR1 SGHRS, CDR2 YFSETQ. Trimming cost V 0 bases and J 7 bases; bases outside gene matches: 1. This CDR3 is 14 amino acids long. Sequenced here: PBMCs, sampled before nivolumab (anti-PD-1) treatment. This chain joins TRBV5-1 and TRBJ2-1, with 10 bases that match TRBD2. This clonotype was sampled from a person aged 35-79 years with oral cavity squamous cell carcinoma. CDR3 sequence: CASSLASGSNEQFF. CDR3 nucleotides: TGCGCCAGCAGCTTGGCTAGCGGGAGTAATGAGCAGTTCTTC.